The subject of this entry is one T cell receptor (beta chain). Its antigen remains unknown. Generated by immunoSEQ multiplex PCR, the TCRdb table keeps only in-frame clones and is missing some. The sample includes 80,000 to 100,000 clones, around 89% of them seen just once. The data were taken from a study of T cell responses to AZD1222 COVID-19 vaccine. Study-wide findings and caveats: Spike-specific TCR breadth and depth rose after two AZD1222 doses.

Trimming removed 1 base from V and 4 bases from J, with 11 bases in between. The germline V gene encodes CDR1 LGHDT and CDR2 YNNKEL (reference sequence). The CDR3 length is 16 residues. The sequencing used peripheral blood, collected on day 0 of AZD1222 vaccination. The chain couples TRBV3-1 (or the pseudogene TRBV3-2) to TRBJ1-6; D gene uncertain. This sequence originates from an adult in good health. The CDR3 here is CASSQAGVQYNSPLHF. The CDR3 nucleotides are TGTGCCAGCAGCCAAGCGGGAGTCCAATATAATTCACCCCTCCACTTT.